This record concerns one TCR beta chain sequence. The sample comes from a study of blood T cell repertoires in COVID-19. TCRdb's table, derived via immunoSEQ multiplex PCR, lists solely in-frame clones and lacks some. Found here are about 200,000 clones, around three quarters of them singletons; the top ten hold about 7%. Germline V gene data show CDR1 as SNHLY and CDR2 as FYNNEI. The CDR3 runs 15 residues. V was clipped by 6 bases and J by 5 bases; unmatched bases: 6. The clonotype was recovered from an older woman with acute or convalescent COVID-19. The J gene is TRBJ2-5, the V gene TRBV2; 13 bases map to TRBD2. The sequencing sample was made of peripheral blood. CDR3 residues: CASRPGTSGVETQYF. The CDR3 nucleotides read TGTGCCAGCAGACCCGGGACTAGCGGGGTCGAGACCCAGTACTTC.